A single sample gave rise to the 11 T cell receptor beta chains below, sequenced in a study of blood T cells in healthy people across ages. Primed by a sample-barcoded 5' primer and a J-beta primer mix, a second PCR proceeded for about 6 to 12 cycles. TCRdb reprocessed the 5' RACE reads with MiXCR, giving one entry per CDR3 protein. The sample has about 1.6 million distinct CDR3 sequences, around 36% seen once. The sequencing input was blood. The source of these receptors is a woman between 25 and 40 years old in good health.

The chain links TRBV9 to TRBJ1-4; TRBD1 might be the D (5 bases). V was shortened by 4 bases and J by 3 bases, with 13 bases between the two germline ends. The CDR3 totals 15 residues. Germline lookup yields CDR1 SGDLS and CDR2 YYNGEE. The CDR3 loop is CASSPRGVANEKLFF. DNA of the CDR3: TGTGCCAGCAGCCCAAGGGGTGTCGCTAATGAAAAACTGTTTTTT.

This clonotype was found many times. The genes are TRBV4-1 and TRBJ2-4; either TRBD1 or TRBD2 may supply D (5 bases each). The CDR3 length is 17 residues. The V end lost 0 bases, the J end lost 0 bases, and 12 bases lay between the germline ends. Per the germline V gene, CDR1 is MGHRA and CDR2 is YSYEKL. This CDR3 is CASSQEGTGLAKNIQYF. CDR3 nucleotides: TGCGCCAGCAGCCAAGAGGGGACGGGGTTAGCCAAAAACATTCAGTACTTC.

V is TRBV20-1 and J is TRBJ2-4, with TRBD2 matching 13 bases. This CDR3 comprises 14 residues. V shed 5 bases, J shed 9 bases, and the junction held 7 bases outside the gene matches. Germline V gives CDR1 DFQATT, CDR2 SNEGSKA (reference sequence). The CDR3 coding sequence is TGCAGTGCTCGACTAGCGGGAGGCTCCACCATTCAGTACTTC. Translation gives CSARLAGGSTIQYF.

In its sample, this clonotype was seen a few times. The DNA for the CDR3 is TGCAGTGCTAGTCCAGGGGTCGCAGATACGCAGTATTTT. Translation: CSASPGVADTQYF. V is TRBV20-1 and J is TRBJ2-3; a weak D match, TRBD1 (6 bases). Per the germline V gene, CDR1 is DFQATT and CDR2 is SNEGSKA (reference sequence). The CDR3 totals 13 residues. V shed 3 bases and J shed 4 bases, with 11 bases lying between them.

The rearrangement joins TRBV12-3 or TRBV12-4 to TRBJ1-2, with D possibly being TRBD1 (5 bases). The CDR3 length is 12 residues. Trimming took off 6 bases at V and 8 bases at J, with 13 bases between the two ends. As DNA, the CDR3 is TGTGCCAGCAGCTGGGGGGTGCGCGGCTACACCTTC. It yields the protein CASSWGVRGYTF.

In its sample, this clonotype was seen a few times. The V call is TRBV24-1, the J call TRBJ2-1; D is unresolved. The V end was cut by 1 base, the J end by 0 bases, with 9 bases between. The V gene's germline CDR1 is KGHDR and CDR2 SFDVKD. The CDR3 covers 16 residues. This CDR3 is CATSDFSLSSYNEQFF. CDR3 in DNA: TGTGCCACCAGTGATTTCTCGCTGAGCTCCTACAATGAGCAGTTCTTC.

A few counts support this clonotype. In DNA, the CDR3 is TGTGCCAGCAGTCCGGGGACAACGGGATCCTACGAGCAGTACTTC. It codes for CASSPGTTGSYEQYF. This sequence joins TRBV27 and TRBJ2-7; possible D gene TRBD1, 6 bases. The germline V and J ends were trimmed by 5 bases and 1 base, with 15 bases remaining between them. In germline, CDR1 is MNHEY, CDR2 SMNVEV (reference sequence). This CDR3 has 15 residues.

V is TRBV7-9 and J is TRBJ1-2; D is perhaps TRBD1 (6 bases). Germline-derived CDR1 and CDR2 are SEHNR and FQNEAQ (reference sequence). There are 13 residues in the CDR3. V lost 0 bases and J lost 8, with 10 bases in between. The CDR3 here is CASSLAAGAGYTF. The CDR3 coding sequence is TGTGCCAGCAGCTTAGCGGCAGGGGCAGGCTACACCTTC.

In this sample, this clonotype turned up a few times. The gene calls are TRBV20-1 and TRBJ2-3; 11 nucleotides line up with TRBD2. With V trimmed by 1 base and J by 6 bases, 12 bases remained unmatched. The CDR3 covers 17 residues. Germline lookup yields CDR1 DFQATT and CDR2 SNEGSKA (reference sequence). CDR3 sequence (DNA): TGCAGTGCTAGAGGGTTGATAGCGGGGGGGCCTAGGGATACGCAGTATTTT. Its translation is CSARGLIAGGPRDTQYF.

CDR3 in DNA: TGTGCCAGCAGTTTACCTTCCCGGGACAGGGGGCGGAAAGAGACCCAGTACTTC. Its protein product is CASSLPSRDRGRKETQYF. This sequence joins TRBV28 and TRBJ2-5; 12 bases fit TRBD1. Germline V gene sequence: CDR1 MDHEN, CDR2 SYDVKM. The CDR3 contains 18 residues. The ends lost 2 bases at V and 3 bases at J; junction bases unmatched: 10.

The chain couples TRBV5-4 to TRBJ2-3; maybe TRBD2 (6 bases). Germline V gene lookup returns CDR1 SGHNT and CDR2 YYREEE (reference sequence). V lost 9 bases and J 4 bases, leaving 12 bases between the germline ends. The CDR3 runs 12 residues. The CDR3 protein is CATNPSADTQYF. CDR3 coding DNA: TGTGCCACAAACCCTAGCGCAGATACGCAGTATTTT.